This TCR beta chain originates from a study of CD8 T cells in ankylosing spondylitis. Findings and caveats of the study: Reportedly, significant enrichment of disease-linked clones occurred in matched ankylosing spondylitis synovial fluid.

Turning to this clonotype: Antigen specificity is unknown.

A single record per CDR3 protein comes from TCRdb applying MiXCR to the 5' RACE reads. Of approximately 130,000 distinct CDR3 sequences listed, about a tenth are singletons. Sequencing used blood, either unsorted or a sorted T cell fraction (not recorded which). The origin of this receptor is a male donor with ankylosing spondylitis or in good health (not recorded which).

Here the CDR3 reads CSARVPPGAEQYF. In nucleotides, the CDR3 is TGCAGTGCTAGGGTACCTCCAGGCGCCGAGCAGTACTTC. The chain employs TRBV20-1 and TRBJ2-7; D unclear. The V end lost 3 bases, the J end lost 6 bases, and 15 bases lay between the germline ends. Germline lookup yields CDR1 DFQATT and CDR2 SNEGSKA (reference sequence). The CDR3 contains 13 residues.